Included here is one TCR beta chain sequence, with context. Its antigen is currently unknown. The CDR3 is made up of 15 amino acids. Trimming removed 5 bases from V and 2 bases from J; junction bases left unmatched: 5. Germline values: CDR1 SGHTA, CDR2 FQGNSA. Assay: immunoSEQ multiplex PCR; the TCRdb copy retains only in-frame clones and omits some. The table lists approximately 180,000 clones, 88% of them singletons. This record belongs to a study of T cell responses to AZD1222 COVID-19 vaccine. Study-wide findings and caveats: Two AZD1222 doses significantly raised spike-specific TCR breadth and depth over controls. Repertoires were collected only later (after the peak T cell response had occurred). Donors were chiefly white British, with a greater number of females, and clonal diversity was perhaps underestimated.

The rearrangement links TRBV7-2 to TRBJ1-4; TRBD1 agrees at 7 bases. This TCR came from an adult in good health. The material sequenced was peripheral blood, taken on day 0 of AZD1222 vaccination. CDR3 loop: CASSPDRATNEKLFF. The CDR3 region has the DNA TGTGCCAGCAGCCCCGACAGGGCTACTAATGAAAAACTGTTTTTT.